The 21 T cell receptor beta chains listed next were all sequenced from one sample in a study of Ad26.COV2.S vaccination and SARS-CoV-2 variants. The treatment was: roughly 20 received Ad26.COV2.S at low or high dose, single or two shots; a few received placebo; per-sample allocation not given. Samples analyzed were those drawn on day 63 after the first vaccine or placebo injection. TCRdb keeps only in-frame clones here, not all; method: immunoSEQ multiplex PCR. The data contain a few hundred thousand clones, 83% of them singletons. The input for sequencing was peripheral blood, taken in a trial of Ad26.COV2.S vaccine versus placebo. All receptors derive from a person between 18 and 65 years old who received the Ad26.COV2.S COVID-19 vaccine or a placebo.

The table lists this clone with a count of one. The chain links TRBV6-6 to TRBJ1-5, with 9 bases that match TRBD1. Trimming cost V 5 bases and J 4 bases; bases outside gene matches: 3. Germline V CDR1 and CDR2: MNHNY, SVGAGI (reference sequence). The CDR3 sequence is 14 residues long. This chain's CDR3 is CASSPGQGNQPQHF. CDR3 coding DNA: TGTGCCAGCAGTCCGGGACAGGGTAATCAGCCCCAGCATTTT.

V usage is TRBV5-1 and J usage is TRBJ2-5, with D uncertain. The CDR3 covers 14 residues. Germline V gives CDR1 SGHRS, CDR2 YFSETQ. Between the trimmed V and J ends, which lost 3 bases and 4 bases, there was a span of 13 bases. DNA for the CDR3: TGCGCCAGCAGCTGGCCGGACGGTTTAGAGACCCAGTACTTC. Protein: CASSWPDGLETQYF.

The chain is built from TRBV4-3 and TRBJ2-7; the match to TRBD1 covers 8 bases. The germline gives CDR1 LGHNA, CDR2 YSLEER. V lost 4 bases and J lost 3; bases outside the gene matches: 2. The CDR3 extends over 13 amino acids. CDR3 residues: CASSRRGLYEQYF. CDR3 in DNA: TGCGCCAGCAGCCGCAGGGGGCTCTACGAGCAGTACTTC.

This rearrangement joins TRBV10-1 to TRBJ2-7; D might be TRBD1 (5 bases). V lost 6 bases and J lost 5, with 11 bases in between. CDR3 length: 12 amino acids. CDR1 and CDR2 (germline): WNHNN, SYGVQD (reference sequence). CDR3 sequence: CASRAGPNEQYF. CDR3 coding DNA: TGCGCCAGCAGGGCAGGGCCCAACGAGCAGTACTTC.

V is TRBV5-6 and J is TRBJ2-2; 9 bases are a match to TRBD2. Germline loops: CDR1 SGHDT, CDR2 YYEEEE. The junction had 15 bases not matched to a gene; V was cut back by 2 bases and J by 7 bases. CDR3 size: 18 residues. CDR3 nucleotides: TGTGCCAGCAGCTTCGCGGGGGGGCCAGGTATCGGTGACGGGGAGCTGTTTTTT. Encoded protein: CASSFAGGPGIGDGELFF. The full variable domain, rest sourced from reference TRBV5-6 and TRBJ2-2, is DAGVTQSPTHLIKTRGQQVTLRCSPKSGHDTVSWYQQALGQGPQFIFQYYEEEERQRGNFPDRFSGHQFPNYSSELNVNALLLGDSALYLCASSFAGGPGIGDGELFFGEGSRLTVL.

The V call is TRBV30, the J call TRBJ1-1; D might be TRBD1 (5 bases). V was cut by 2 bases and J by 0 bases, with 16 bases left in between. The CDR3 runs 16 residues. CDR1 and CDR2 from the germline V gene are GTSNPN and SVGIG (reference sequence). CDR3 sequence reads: CAWSTDWGRLNTEAFF. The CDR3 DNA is TGTGCCTGGAGTACCGATTGGGGCAGATTGAACACTGAAGCTTTCTTT. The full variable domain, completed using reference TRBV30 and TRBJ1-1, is SQTIHQWPATLVQPVGSPLSLECTVEGTSNPNLYWYRQAAGRGLQLLFYSVGIGQISSEVPQNLSASRPQDRQFILSSKKLLLSDSGFYLCAWSTDWGRLNTEAFFGQGTRLTVV.

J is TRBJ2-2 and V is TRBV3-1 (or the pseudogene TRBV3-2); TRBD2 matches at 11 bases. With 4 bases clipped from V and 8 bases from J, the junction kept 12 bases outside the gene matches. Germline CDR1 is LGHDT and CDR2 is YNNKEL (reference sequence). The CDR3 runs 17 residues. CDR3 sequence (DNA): TGTGCCAGCAGCCGAAATAGCGGGGGGGACCGCTCTGGGGAGCTGTTTTTT. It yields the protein CASSRNSGGDRSGELFF.

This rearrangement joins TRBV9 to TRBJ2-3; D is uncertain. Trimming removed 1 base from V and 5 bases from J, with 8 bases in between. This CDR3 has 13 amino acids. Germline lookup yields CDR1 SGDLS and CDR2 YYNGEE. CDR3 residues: CASSVTFRDTQYF. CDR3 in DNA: TGTGCCAGCAGCGTAACATTCAGAGATACGCAGTATTTT.

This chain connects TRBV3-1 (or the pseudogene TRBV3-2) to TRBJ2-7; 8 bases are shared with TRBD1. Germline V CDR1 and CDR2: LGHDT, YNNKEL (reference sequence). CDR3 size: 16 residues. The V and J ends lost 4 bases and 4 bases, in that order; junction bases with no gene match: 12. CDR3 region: CASSPKRAGGSYEQYF. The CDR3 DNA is TGTGCCAGCAGCCCTAAGAGGGCAGGGGGCTCGTACGAGCAGTACTTC.

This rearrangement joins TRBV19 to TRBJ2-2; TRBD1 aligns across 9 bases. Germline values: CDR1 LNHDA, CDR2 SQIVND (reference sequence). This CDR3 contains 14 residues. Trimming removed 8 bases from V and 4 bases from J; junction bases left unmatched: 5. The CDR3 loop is CASHRDRVTGELFF. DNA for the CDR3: TGTGCCAGTCATAGGGACAGGGTCACCGGGGAGCTGTTTTTT. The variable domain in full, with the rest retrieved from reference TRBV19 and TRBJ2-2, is DGGITQSPKYLFRKEGQNVTLSCEQNLNHDAMYWYRQDPGQGLRLIYYSQIVNDFQKGDIAEGYSVSREKKESFPLTVTSAQKNPTAFYLCASHRDRVTGELFFGEGSRLTVL.

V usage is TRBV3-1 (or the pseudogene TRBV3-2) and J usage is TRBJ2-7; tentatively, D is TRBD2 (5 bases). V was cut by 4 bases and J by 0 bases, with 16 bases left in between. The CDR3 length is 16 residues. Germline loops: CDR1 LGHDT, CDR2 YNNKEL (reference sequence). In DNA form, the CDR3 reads TGTGCCAGCAGCCCCGAACTGAGCGGTCGCTCCTACGAGCAGTACTTC. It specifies CASSPELSGRSYEQYF.

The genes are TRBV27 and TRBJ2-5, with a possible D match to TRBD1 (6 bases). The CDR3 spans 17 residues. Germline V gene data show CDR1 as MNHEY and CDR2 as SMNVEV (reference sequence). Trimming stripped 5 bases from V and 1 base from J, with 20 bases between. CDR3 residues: CASSPFDTTGLQETQYF. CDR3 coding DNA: TGTGCCAGCAGTCCATTCGACACTACAGGGCTCCAAGAGACCCAGTACTTC.

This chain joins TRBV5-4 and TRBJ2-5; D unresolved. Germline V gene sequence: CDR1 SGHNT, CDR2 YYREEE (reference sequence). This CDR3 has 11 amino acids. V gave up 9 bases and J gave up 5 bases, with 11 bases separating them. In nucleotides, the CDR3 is TGTGCCATCACCCTCGGGGAGACCCAGTACTTC. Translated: CAITLGETQYF.

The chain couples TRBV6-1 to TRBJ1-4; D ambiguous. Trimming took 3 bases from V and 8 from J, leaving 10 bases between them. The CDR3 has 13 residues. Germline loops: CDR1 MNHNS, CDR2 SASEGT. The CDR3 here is CASSEVMEEKLFF. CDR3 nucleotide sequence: TGTGCCAGCAGTGAGGTTATGGAGGAAAAACTGTTTTTT.

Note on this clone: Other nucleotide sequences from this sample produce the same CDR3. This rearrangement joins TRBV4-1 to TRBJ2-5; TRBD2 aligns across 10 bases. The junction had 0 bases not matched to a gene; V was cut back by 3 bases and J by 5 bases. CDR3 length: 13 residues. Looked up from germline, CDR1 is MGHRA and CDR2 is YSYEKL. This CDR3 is CASSQGLAETQYF. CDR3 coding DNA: TGCGCCAGCAGCCAGGGACTAGCGGAGACCCAGTACTTC.

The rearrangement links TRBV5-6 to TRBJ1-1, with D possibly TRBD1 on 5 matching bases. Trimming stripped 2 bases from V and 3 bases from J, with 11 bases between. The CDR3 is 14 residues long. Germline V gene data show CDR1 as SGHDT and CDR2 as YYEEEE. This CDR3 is CASSLGRGDTEAFF. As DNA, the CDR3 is TGTGCCAGCAGCTTAGGGAGAGGGGACACTGAAGCTTTCTTT.

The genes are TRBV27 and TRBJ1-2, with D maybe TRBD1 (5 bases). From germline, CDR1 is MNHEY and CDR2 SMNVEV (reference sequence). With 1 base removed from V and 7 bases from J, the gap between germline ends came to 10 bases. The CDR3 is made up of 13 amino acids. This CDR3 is CASSLWRGRGYTF. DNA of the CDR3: TGTGCCAGCAGTTTATGGAGGGGACGTGGCTACACCTTC.

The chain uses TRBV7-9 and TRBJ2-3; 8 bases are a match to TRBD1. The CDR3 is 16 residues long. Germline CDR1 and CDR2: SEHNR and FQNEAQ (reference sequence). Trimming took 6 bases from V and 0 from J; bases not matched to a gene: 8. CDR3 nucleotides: TGTGCCAGCAGACGAGGAAGGGACAGGAGCACAGATACGCAGTATTTT. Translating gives CASRRGRDRSTDTQYF.

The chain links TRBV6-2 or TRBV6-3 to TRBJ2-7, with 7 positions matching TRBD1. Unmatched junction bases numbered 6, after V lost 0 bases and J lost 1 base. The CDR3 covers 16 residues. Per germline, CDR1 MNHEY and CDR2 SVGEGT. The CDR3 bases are TGTGCCAGCAGTTACTCACTCCGGGACAGTTCCTACGAGCAGTACTTC. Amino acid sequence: CASSYSLRDSSYEQYF.

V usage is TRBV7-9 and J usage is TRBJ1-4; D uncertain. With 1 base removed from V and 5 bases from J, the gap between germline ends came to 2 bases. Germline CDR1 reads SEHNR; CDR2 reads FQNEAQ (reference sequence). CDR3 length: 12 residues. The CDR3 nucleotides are TGTGCCAGCAGCTTAGAGAATGAAAAACTGTTTTTT. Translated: CASSLENEKLFF.

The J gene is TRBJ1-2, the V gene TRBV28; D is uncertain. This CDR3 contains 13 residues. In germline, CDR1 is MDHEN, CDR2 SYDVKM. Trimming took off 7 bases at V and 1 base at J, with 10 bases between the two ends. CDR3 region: CASTSSLNYGYTF. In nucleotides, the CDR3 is TGTGCCAGCACTAGCTCCCTTAACTATGGCTACACCTTC.